This paragraph covers one TCR beta chain sequence. Its antigen is undetermined. The data derive from a study of shared clonotypes between healthy human individuals. Findings of the study overall: Memory subsets had estimated richness that was generally smaller than that of naive subsets.

Produced via immunoSEQ multiplex PCR; TCRdb's table is partial and in-frame only. The data contain just over 2,000,000 clones, 95% of them singletons. Trimming left V 1 base short and J 5 bases short, with 11 bases between. The germline V gene has CDR1 MGHRA and CDR2 YSYEKL. The CDR3 is 15 residues long. The chain has TRBV4-1 and TRBJ1-4, with D unresolved. Sample: naive CD4+ T cells sorted from blood. Documented subset: CD45RA+ positively selected. The clonotype comes from a man younger than 30 in good health. CDR3 sequence (DNA): TGCGCCAGCAGCCAAGGAGGGCAGGAGAATGAAAAACTGTTTTTT. Protein sequence: CASSQGGQENEKLFF.